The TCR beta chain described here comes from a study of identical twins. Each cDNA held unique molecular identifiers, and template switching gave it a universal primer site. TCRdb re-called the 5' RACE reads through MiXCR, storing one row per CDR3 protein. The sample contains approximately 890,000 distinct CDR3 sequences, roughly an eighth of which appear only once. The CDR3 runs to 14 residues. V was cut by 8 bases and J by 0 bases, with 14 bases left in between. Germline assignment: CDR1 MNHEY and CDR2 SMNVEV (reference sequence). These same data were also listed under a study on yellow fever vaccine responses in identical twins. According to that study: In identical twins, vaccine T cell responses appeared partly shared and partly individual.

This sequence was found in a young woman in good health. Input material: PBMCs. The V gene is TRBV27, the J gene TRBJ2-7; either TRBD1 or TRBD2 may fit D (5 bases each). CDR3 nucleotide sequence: TGTGCCAGCGGCCCGTACGGGACCTCCTACGAGCAGTACTTC. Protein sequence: CASGPYGTSYEQYF.